A single sample is the source of the 9 T cell receptor beta chains below, sequenced in a study of shared clonotypes between healthy human individuals. Sequenced by immunoSEQ multiplex PCR; TCRdb stores in-frame clones only, minus some. This repertoire shows about 2.1 million clones, 90% to 95% found once; its top ten account for over 1.5%. CD8 cells classed as naive were CD45RO-negative and positively selected for CCR7, excluding terminally differentiated effector memory CD45RA+ cells. Sequencing was done on a sample of naive CD8+ T cells from PBMCs. The receptor set was obtained from a man aged 18 to 29 in good health. Some clones in this sample may be carry-over from other donors' samples.

The gene calls are TRBV6-5 and TRBJ2-7, with a tentative D call TRBD2 (5 bases). Germline V lookup: CDR1 MNHEY, CDR2 SVGAGI. CDR3 size: 14 residues. Trimming shortened V by 11 bases and J by 4 bases, and 21 bases separated the two germline ends. CDR3 DNA: TGTGCCCTGTCTAGGGCCCAGGAGGAGTACGAGCAGTACTTC. Its translation is CALSRAQEEYEQYF.

This clone was recorded once. As DNA, the CDR3 is TGTGCCAGCAGTCCCCTCTGGGGACAGCTCCAAGAGACCCAGTACTTC. It is translated as CASSPLWGQLQETQYF. The gene calls are TRBV28 and TRBJ2-5, with 7 bases that match TRBD1. Germline V gives CDR1 MDHEN, CDR2 SYDVKM. The CDR3 is 16 residues long. Unmatched junction bases numbered 10, after V lost 5 bases and J lost 1 base.

This clone was picked up one time. The chain recombines TRBV7-3 with TRBJ2-7, with 7 nucleotides matching TRBD2. Per germline, CDR1 SGHTA and CDR2 FQGTGA. The CDR3 contains 15 residues. Trimming removed 4 bases from V and 2 bases from J; junction bases left unmatched: 8. The CDR3 loop is CASSSSGAGPYEQYF. In DNA, the CDR3 is TGTGCCAGCAGCTCGAGCGGGGCGGGACCCTACGAGCAGTACTTC. Full variable domain (missing parts from reference TRBV7-3 and TRBJ2-7): GAGVSQTPSNKVTEKGKYVELRCDPISGHTALYWYRQSLGQGPEFLIYFQGTGAADDSGLPNDRFFAVRPEGSVSTLKIQRTERGDSAVYLCASSSSGAGPYEQYFGPGTRLTVT.

CDR3 bases: TGTGCCAGCAGCCAAGAAGAGGCAGCGGTCTCCTACTCTGAGCAGTTCTTC. Its translation: CASSQEEAAVSYSEQFF. V is TRBV4-2 and J is TRBJ2-1, with D perhaps TRBD2 (5 bases). The length of the CDR3 is 17 residues. Germline V gives CDR1 LGHNA, CDR2 YNFKEQ. V was trimmed by 0 bases and J by 9 bases, leaving 21 bases between them.

CDR3 amino acids: CASSQPDYTDTQYF. DNA for the CDR3: TGCGCCAGCAGCCAGCCAGACTATACAGATACGCAGTATTTT. The chain combines TRBV4-1 with TRBJ2-3, with a possible D match to TRBD2 (5 bases). The CDR3 loop spans 14 amino acids. Germline assignment: CDR1 MGHRA and CDR2 YSYEKL. V was clipped by 3 bases and J by 3 bases, with 10 bases between them.

The chain combines TRBV11-3 with TRBJ2-5, with D perhaps matching TRBD1 (6 bases). CDR3 length equals 13 residues. The V gene's germline CDR1 is SGHNT and CDR2 YENEEA. Trimming took 9 bases from V and 3 from J, leaving 14 bases between them. CDR3 amino acids: CASNGQLKETQYF. The CDR3 coding sequence is TGTGCCAGTAACGGACAGTTAAAAGAGACCCAGTACTTC.

Details on this clone: This may be a read error: a much more frequent sequence differs by one nucleotide. The same CDR3 is also encoded by other DNA sequences in this sample. V usage is TRBV7-9 and J usage is TRBJ2-7; D not certain. Germline lookup yields CDR1 SEHNR and CDR2 FQNEAQ (reference sequence). Trimming pared 6 bases from V and 2 bases from J, leaving 5 bases between. The CDR3 sequence is 11 residues long. The chain's CDR3 is CASSFTYEQYF. CDR3 coding DNA: TGTGCCAGCAGTTTCACCTACGAGCAGTACTTC.

This clone was picked up one time. V and J are TRBV27 and TRBJ2-2; the D gene could be TRBD1 or TRBD2 (6 bases each). Looked up from germline, CDR1 is MNHEY and CDR2 is SMNVEV (reference sequence). The CDR3 has 15 residues. Trimming removed 4 bases from V and 7 bases from J, with 16 bases in between. The CDR3, as DNA: TGTGCCAGCAGTTGGGGCAGGGGAGGAGGCGGGGAGCTGTTTTTT. This translates into CASSWGRGGGGELFF.

The chain joins TRBV28 to TRBJ2-7, with a weak D call TRBD1 (7 bases). Germline V lookup: CDR1 MDHEN, CDR2 SYDVKM. The length of the CDR3 is 15 residues. V shed 2 bases and J shed 3 bases, with 14 bases lying between them. The CDR3, as DNA: TGTGCCAGCAGTTTAACGCCAGGGGGGCACTACGAGCAGTACTTC. It codes for CASSLTPGGHYEQYF.